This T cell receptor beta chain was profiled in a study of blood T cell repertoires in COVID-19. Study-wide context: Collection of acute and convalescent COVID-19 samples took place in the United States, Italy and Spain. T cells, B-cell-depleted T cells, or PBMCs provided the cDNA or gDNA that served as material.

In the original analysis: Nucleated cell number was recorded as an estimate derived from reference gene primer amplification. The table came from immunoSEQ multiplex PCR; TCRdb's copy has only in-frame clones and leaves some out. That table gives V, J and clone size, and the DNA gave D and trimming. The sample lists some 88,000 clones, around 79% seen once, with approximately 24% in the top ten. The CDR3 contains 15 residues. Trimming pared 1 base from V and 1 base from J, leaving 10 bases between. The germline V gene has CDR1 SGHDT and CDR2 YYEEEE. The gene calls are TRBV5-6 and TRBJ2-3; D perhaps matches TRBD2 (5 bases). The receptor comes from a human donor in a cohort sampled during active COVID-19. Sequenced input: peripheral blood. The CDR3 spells CASSLIVSGTDTQYF. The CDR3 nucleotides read TGTGCCAGCAGCTTGATCGTTAGCGGCACAGATACGCAGTATTTT.